This T cell receptor (beta chain) came from a study of cytomegalovirus exposure and HLA in healthy donors. The PCR made use of 60 Vbeta and 13 Jbeta primers. Assay: immunoSEQ multiplex PCR; the TCRdb copy retains only in-frame clones and omits some. Of 250,000 to 350,000 clones in the sample, under 80% were seen once. About this clone: Its target is unknown.

Study outcomes and limitations: TCR beta chains numbering more than 150 were designated cytomegalovirus-associated. When presence/absence was analysed, sequencing depth was taken to be roughly uniform across donors. There were some public TCRs occurring in many donors, but most TCR sequences were rare.

Sequencing input: PBMCs. This TCR came from a female donor in good health and CMV-seronegative.

The CDR3 DNA sequence: TGTGCCAGCAGCTTAGCTAGCGGGAGGTCTAAAGATACGCAGTATTTT. Its translation: CASSLASGRSKDTQYF. The V call is TRBV7-9, the J call TRBJ2-3; 10 nucleotides match TRBD2. Germline V gene sequence: CDR1 SEHNR, CDR2 FQNEAQ (reference sequence). The V segment lost 0 bases and the J segment 5 bases; nucleotides outside the gene matches: 5. The CDR3 is 16 amino acids.